This TCR beta chain was captured by sequencing in a study of blood T cell repertoires in COVID-19. The age range of participants was 18 to 89 years, with residence in around 22 US areas. Recovered status in Cohort 3 required two negative PCRs, clearance, or symptom resolution. TCRdb's table, derived via immunoSEQ multiplex PCR, lists solely in-frame clones and lacks some. The sample has over 120,000 clones, about three quarters seen once; the top ten hold 2.5% to 3%. V shed 1 base, J shed 0 bases, and the junction held 10 bases outside the gene matches. CDR1 KGHDR and CDR2 SFDVKD come from the germline V gene. The CDR3 has 18 residues.

The clonotype was recovered from a woman aged 45-60 years who had recovered from COVID-19. The sample comprised PBMCs or T cells enriched from blood (not recorded which). The chain has TRBV24-1 and TRBJ1-2; 7 nucleotides match TRBD1. CDR3 DNA: TGTGCCACCAGTGATTTATACAGGGGAATGGTAGCTAACTATGGCTACACCTTC. It is translated as CATSDLYRGMVANYGYTF.